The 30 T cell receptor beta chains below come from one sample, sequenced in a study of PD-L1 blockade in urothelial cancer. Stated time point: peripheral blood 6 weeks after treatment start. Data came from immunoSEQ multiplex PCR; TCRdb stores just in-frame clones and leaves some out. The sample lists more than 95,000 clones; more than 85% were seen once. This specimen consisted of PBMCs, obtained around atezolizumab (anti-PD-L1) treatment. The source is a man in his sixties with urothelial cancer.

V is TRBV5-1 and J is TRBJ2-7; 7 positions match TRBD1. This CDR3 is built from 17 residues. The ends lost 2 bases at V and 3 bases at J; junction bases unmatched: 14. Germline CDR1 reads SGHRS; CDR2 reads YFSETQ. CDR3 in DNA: TGCGCCAGCAGCTTCGTCGGCTTTACAGGGGAAAACTACGAGCAGTACTTC. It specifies CASSFVGFTGENYEQYF.

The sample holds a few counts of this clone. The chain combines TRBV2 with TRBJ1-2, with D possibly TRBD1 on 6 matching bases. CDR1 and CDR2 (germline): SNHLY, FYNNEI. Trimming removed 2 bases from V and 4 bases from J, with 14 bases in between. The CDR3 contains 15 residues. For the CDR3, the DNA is TGTGCCAGCAGTGAACCCAGGGGCGGGCGCTATGGCTACACCTTC. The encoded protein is CASSEPRGGRYGYTF.

The CDR3 DNA sequence: TGTGCCAGCAGCGCAATAGGAGGAGGAGGCACCGGGGAGCTGTTTTTT. This encodes CASSAIGGGGTGELFF. The V call is TRBV11-2, the J call TRBJ2-2; TRBD2 is a possible D gene (5 bases). V gave up 5 bases and J gave up 4 bases, with 17 bases separating them. The CDR3 length is 16 residues. CDR1 is SGHAT, CDR2 FQNNGV, per germline.

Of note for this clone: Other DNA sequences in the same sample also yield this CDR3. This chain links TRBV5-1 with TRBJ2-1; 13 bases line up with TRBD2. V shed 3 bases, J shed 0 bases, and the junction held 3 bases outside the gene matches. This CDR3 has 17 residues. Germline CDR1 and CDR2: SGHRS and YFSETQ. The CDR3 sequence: CASSSGLAGTSYNEQFF. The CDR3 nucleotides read TGCGCCAGCAGCTCGGGACTAGCGGGAACCTCCTACAATGAGCAGTTCTTC.

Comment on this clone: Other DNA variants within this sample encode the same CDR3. CDR3 sequence reads: CASRLAGKETQYF. CDR3 nucleotide sequence: TGTGCCAGCAGGCTAGCGGGGAAAGAGACCCAGTACTTC. The rearrangement joins TRBV6-5 to TRBJ2-5; 9 bases align to TRBD2. Germline V lookup: CDR1 MNHEY, CDR2 SVGAGI. With V trimmed by 6 bases and J by 3 bases, 2 bases remained unmatched. There are 13 residues in the CDR3.

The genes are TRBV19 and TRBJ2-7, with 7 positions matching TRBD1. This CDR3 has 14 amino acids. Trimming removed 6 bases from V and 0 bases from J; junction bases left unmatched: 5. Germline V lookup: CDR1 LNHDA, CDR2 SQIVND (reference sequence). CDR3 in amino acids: CASRIQGSSYEQYF. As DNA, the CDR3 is TGTGCCAGTAGGATACAGGGGAGCTCCTACGAGCAGTACTTC.

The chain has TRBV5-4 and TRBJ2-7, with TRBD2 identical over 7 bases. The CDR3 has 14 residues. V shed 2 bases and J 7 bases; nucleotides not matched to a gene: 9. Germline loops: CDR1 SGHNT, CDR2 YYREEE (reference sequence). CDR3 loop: CASSFPSGPLEQYF. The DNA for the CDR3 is TGTGCCAGCAGCTTCCCTAGCGGACCCTTGGAGCAGTACTTC.

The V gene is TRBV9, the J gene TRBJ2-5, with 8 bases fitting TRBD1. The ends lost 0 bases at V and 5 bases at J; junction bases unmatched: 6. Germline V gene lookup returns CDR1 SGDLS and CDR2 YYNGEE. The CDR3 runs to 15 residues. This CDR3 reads CASSVGTGNTETQYF. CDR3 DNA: TGTGCCAGCAGCGTAGGGACAGGGAACACTGAGACCCAGTACTTC.

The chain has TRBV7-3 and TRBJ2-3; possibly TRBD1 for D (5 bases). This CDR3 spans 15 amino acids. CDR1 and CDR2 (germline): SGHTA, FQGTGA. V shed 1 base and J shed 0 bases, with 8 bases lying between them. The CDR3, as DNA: TGTGCCAGCAGCTTAAAAGCAGGGAGCACAGATACGCAGTATTTT. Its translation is CASSLKAGSTDTQYF. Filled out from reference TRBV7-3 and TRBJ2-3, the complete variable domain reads GAGVSQTPSNKVTEKGKYVELRCDPISGHTALYWYRQSLGQGPEFLIYFQGTGAADDSGLPNDRFFAVRPEGSVSTLKIQRTERGDSAVYLCASSLKAGSTDTQYFGPGTRLTVL.

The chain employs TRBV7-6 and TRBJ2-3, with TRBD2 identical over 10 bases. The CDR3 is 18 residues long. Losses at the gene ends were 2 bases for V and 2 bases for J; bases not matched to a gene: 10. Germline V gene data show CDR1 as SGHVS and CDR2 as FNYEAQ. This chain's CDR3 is CASSLLASGRPFTDTQYF. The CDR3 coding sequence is TGTGCCAGCAGCTTATTGGCTAGCGGGAGACCTTTCACAGATACGCAGTATTTT.

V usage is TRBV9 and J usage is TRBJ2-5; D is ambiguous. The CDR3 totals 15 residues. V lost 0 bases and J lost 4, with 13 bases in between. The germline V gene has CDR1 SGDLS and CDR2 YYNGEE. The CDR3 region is CASSVGSGPGETQYF. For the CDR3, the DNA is TGTGCCAGCAGCGTAGGGTCAGGCCCCGGAGAGACCCAGTACTTC.

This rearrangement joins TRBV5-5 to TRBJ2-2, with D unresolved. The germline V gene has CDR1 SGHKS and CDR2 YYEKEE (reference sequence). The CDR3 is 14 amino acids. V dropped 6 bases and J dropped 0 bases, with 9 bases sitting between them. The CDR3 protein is CASTLTTNTGELFF. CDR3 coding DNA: TGTGCCAGCACCCTGACAACGAACACCGGGGAGCTGTTTTTT.

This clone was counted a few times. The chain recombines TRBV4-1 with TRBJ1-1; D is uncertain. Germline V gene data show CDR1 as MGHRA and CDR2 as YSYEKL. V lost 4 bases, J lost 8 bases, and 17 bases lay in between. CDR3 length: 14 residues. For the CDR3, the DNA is TGCGCCAGCAGCCCCACCGAGGGCAGGAGCGAAGCTTTCTTT. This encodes CASSPTEGRSEAFF.

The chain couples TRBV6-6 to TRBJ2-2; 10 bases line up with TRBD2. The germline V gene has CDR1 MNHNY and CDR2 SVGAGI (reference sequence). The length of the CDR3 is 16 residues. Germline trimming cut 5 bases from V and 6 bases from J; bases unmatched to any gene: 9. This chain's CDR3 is CASSPLAGAMAGELFF. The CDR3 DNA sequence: TGTGCCAGCAGTCCTCTAGCGGGAGCCATGGCCGGGGAGCTGTTTTTT.

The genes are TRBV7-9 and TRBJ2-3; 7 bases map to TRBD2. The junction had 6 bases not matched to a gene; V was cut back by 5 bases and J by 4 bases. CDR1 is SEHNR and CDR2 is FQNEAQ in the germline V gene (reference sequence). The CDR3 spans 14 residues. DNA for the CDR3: TGTGCCAGCAGCCGGGGGGAGGGCGCAGATACGCAGTATTTT. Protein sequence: CASSRGEGADTQYF.

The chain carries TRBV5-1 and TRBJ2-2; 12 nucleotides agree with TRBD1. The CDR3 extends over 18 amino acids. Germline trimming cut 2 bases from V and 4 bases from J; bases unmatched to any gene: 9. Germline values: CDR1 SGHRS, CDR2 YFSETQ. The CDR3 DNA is TGCGCCAGCAGCTTCATCCCGGGACAGGGGGCACGCACCGGGGAGCTGTTTTTT. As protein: CASSFIPGQGARTGELFF.

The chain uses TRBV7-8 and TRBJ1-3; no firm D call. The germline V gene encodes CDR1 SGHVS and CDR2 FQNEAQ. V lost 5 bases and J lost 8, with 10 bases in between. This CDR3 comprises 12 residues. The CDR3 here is CASSHMGDTIYF. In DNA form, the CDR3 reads TGTGCCAGCAGCCATATGGGAGACACCATATATTTT.

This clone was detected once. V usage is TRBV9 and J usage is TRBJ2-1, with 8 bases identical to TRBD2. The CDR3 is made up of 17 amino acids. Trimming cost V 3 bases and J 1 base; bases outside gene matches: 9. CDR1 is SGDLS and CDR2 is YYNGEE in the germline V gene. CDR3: CASSEFPGTRSYNEQFF. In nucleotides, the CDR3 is TGTGCCAGCAGCGAATTCCCCGGGACTAGGTCCTACAATGAGCAGTTCTTC.

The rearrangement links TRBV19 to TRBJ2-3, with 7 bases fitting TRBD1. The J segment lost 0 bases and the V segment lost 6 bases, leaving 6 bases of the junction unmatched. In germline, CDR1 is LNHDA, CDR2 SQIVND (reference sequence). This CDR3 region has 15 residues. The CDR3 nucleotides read TGTGCCAGTAGCCGACAGGGTACTAGCACAGATACGCAGTATTTT. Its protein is CASSRQGTSTDTQYF.

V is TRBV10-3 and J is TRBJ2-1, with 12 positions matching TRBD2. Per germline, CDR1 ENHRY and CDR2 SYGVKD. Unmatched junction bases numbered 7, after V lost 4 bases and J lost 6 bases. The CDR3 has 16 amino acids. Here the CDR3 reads CAISVSGLAGTNEQFF. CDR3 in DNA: TGTGCCATCAGTGTCTCTGGACTAGCGGGAACCAATGAGCAGTTCTTC.

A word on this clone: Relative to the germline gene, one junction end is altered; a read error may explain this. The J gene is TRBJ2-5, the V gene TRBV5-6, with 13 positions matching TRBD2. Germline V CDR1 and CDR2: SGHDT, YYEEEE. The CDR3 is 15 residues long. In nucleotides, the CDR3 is TGTGCCAGCAGCTTGGCCCACGGGACTAGCGGGATCCTAAACTTC. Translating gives CASSLAHGTSGILNF.

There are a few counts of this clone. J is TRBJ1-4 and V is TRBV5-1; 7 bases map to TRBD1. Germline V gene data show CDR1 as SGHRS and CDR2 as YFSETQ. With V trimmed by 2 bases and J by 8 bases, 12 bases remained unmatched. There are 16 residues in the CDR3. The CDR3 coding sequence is TGCGCCAGCAGCTTTCAGGGGGAGACTTTGCGCGAAAAACTGTTTTTT. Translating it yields CASSFQGETLREKLFF. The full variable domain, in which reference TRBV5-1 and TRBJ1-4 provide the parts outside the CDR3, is KAGVTQTPRYLIKTRGQQVTLSCSPISGHRSVSWYQQTPGQGLQFLFEYFSETQRNKGNFPGRFSGRQFSNSRSEMNVSTLELGDSALYLCASSFQGETLREKLFFGSGTQLSVL.

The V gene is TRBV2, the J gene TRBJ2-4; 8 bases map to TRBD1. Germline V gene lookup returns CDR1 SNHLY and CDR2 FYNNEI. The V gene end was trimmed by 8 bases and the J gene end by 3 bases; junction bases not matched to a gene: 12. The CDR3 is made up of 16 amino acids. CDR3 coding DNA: TGTGCCAGCGGCGCCAGGGGGCTTAGGGGCAAAAACATTCAGTACTTC. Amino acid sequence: CASGARGLRGKNIQYF.

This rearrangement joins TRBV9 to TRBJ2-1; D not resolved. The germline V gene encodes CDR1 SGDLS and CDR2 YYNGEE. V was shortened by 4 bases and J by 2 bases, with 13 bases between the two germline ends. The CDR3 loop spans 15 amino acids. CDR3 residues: CASSPPERPYNEQFF. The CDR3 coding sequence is TGTGCCAGCAGCCCCCCGGAGCGCCCCTACAATGAGCAGTTCTTC.

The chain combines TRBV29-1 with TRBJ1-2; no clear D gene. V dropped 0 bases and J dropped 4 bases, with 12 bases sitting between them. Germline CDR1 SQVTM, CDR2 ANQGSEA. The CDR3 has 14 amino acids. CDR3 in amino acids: CSVEDPPGIYGYTF. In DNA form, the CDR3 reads TGCAGCGTTGAAGACCCCCCGGGGATCTATGGCTACACCTTC.

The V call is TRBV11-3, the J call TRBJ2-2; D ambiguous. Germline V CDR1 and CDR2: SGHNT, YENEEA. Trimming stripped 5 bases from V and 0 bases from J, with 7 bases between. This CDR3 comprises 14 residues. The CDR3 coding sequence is TGTGCCAGCAGCATGGCAGCGAACACCGGGGAGCTGTTTTTT. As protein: CASSMAANTGELFF.

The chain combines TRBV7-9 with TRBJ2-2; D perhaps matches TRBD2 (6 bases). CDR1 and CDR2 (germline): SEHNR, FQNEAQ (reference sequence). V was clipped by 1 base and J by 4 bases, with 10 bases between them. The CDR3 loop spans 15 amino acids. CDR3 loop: CASSLGGGSTGELFF. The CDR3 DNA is TGTGCCAGCAGCTTAGGAGGAGGGTCCACCGGGGAGCTGTTTTTT.

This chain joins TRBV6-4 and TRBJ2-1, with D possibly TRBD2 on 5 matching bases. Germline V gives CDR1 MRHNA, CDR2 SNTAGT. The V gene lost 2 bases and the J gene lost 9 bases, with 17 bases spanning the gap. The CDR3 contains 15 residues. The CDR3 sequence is CASSDVASPKVEQFF. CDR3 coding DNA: TGTGCCAGCAGTGACGTGGCTAGCCCTAAGGTTGAGCAGTTCTTC.

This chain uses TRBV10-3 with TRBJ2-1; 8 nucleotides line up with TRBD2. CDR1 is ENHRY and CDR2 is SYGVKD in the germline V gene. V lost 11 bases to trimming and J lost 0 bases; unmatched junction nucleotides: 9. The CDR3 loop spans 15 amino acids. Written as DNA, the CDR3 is TGTGCCCCCCCCGGGGGGGACCCCTCCTACAATGAGCAGTTCTTC. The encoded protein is CAPPGGDPSYNEQFF.

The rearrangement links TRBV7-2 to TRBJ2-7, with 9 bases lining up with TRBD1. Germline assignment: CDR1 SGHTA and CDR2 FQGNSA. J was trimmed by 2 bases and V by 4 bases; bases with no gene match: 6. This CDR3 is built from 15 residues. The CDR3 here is CASSSRDRDPYEQYF. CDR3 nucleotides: TGTGCCAGCAGCTCCCGGGACAGGGATCCCTACGAGCAGTACTTC. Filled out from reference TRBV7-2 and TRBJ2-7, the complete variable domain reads GAGVSQSPSNKVTEKGKDVELRCDPISGHTALYWYRQSLGQGLEFLIYFQGNSAPDKSGLPSDRFSAERTGGSVSTLTIQRTQQEDSAVYLCASSSRDRDPYEQYFGPGTRLTVT.